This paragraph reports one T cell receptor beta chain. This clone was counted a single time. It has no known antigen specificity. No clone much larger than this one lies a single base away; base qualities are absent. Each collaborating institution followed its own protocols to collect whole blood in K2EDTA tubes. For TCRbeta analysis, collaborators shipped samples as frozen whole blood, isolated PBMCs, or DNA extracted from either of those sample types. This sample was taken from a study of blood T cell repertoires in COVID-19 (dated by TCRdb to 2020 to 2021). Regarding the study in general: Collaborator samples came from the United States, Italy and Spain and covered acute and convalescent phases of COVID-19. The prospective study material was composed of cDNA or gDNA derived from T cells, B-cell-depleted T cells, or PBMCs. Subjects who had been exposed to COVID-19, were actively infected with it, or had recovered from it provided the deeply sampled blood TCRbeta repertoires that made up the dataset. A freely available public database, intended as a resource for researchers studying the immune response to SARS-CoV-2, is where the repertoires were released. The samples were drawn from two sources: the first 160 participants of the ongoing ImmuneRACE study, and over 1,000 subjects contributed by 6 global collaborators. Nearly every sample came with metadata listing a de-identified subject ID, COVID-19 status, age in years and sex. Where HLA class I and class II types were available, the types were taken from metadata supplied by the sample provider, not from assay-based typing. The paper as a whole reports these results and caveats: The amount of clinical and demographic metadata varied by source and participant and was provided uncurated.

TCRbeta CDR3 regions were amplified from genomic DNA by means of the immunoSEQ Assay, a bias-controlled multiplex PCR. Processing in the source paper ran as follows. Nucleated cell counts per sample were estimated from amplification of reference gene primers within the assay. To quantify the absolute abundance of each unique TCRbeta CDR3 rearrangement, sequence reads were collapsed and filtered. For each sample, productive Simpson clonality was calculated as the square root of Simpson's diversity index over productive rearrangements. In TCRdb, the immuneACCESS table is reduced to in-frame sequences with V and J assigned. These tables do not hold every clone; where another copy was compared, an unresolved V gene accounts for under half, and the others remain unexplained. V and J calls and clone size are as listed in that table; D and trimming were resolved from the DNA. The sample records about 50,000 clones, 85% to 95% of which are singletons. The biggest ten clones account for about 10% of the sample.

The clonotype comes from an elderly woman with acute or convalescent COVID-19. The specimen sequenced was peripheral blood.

The DNA is as follows: TGTGCCAGCAGTTTTTTGCGAGTGACAGGCTACACCTTC. Protein translation: CASSFLRVTGYTF. The receptor chain draws on TRBV12-3 or TRBV12-4 and TRBJ1-2; there is no confident call for the D gene. Cut back by 3 bases and 8 bases, the V and J ends lie 13 bases apart. The CDR3 numbers 13 residues from cysteine through phenylalanine. CDR3 DNA is the only sequence kept; it has 39 bases, read in frame from the first base.